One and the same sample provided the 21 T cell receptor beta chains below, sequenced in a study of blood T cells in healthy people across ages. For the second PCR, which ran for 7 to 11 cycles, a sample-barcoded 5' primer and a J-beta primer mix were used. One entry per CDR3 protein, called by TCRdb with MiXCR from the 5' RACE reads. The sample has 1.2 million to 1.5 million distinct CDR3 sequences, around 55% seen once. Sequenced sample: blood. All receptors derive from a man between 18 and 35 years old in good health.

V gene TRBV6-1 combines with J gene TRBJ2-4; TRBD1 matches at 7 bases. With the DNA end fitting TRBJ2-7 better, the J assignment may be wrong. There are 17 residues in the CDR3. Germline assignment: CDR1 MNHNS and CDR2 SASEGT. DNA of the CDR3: TGTGCCAGCAATCCCCGAGGGGGCCGCCAGAGCTCCTACGAGCAGTACTTC. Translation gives CASNPRGGRQSSYEQYF.

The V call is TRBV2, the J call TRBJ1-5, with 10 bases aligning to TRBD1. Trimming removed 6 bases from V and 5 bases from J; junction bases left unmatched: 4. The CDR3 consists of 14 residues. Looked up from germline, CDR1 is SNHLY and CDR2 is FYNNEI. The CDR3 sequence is CASRAGTGDQPQHF. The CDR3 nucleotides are TGTGCCAGCAGGGCCGGGACAGGGGATCAGCCCCAGCATTTT.

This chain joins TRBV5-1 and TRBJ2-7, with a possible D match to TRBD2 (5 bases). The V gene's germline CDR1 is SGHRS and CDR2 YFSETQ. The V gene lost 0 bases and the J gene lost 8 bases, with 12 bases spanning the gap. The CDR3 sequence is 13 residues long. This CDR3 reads CASSLDGRGKQYF. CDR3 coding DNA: TGCGCCAGCAGCTTGGACGGCCGGGGAAAGCAGTACTTC.

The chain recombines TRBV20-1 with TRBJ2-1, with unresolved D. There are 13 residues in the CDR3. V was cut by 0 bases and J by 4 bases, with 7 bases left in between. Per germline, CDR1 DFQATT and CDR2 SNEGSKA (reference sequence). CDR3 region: CSARDPGYNEQFF. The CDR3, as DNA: TGCAGTGCTAGAGATCCGGGTTACAATGAGCAGTTCTTC.

The CDR3: CASSRGLAVSSYEQYF. CDR3 in DNA: TGCGCCAGCAGCAGGGGACTAGCGGTTAGCTCCTACGAGCAGTACTTC. The rearrangement joins TRBV5-1 to TRBJ2-7; TRBD2 matches 11 bases. Germline V lookup: CDR1 SGHRS, CDR2 YFSETQ. Trimming at V came to 4 bases and at J to 0 bases, leaving 6 bases not matched to a gene. CDR3 length equals 16 residues. The full variable domain, its missing parts supplied by reference TRBV5-1 and TRBJ2-7, is KAGVTQTPRYLIKTRGQQVTLSCSPISGHRSVSWYQQTPGQGLQFLFEYFSETQRNKGNFPGRFSGRQFSNSRSEMNVSTLELGDSALYLCASSRGLAVSSYEQYFGPGTRLTVT.

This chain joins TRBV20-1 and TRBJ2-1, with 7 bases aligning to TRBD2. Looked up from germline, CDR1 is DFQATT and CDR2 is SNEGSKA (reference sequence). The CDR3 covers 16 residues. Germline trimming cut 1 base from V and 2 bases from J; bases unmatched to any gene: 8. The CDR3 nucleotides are TGCAGTGCTAGAGTCTTCGCGGGGGAGACCTACAATGAGCAGTTCTTC. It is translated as CSARVFAGETYNEQFF.

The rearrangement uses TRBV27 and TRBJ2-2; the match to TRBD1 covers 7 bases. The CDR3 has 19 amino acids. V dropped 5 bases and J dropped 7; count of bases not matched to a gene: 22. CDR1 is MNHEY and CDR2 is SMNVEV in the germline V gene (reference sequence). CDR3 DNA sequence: TGTGCCAGCAGTCTACGACAGGGTGCGGCCGCTATGCAATACGGGGAGCTGTTTTTT. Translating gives CASSLRQGAAAMQYGELFF.

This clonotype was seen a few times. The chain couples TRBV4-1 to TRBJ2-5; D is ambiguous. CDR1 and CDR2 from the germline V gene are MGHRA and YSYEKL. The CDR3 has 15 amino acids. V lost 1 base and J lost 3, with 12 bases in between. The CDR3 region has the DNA TGCGCCAGCAGCCAAGTAGAGAGCCCAAAAGAGACCCAGTACTTC. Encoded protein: CASSQVESPKETQYF.

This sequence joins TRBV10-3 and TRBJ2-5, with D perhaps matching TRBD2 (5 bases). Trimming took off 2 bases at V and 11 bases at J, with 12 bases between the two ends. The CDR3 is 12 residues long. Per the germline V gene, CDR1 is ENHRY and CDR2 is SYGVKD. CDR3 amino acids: CAISETSNEQYF. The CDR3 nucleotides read TGTGCCATCAGTGAGACTAGTAATGAGCAGTACTTC.

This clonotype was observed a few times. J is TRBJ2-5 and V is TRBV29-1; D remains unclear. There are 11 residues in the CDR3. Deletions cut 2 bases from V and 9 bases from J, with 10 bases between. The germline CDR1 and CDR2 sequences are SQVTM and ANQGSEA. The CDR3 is CSVETQLAQYF. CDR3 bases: TGCAGCGTTGAAACCCAGTTGGCCCAGTACTTC.

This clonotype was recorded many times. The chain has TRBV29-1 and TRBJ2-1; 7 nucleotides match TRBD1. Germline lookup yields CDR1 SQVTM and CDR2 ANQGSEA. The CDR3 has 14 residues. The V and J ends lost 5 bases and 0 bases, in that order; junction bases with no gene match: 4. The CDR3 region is CSVSGTASYNEQFF. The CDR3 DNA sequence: TGCAGCGTTTCCGGGACAGCCTCCTACAATGAGCAGTTCTTC.

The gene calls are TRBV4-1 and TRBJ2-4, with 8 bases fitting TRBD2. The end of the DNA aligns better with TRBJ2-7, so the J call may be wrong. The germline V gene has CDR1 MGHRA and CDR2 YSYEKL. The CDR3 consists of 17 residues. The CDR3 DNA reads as TGCGCCAGCAGCCAAGTTTTAACCGGGACTAGAGGCTACGAGCAGTACTTC. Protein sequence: CASSQVLTGTRGYEQYF.

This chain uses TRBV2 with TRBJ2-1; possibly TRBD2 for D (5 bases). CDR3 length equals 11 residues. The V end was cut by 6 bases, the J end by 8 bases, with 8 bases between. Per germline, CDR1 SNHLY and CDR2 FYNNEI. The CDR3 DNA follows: TGTGCCAGCAGACTAGAGTATGAGCAGTTCTTC. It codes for CASRLEYEQFF.

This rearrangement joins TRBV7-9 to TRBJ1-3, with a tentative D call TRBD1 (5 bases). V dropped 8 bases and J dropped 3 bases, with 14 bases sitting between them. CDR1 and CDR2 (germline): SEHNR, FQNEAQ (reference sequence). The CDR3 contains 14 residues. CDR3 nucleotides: TGTGCCAGCGACAGTGGAGGTGATGGAAACACCATATATTTT. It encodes CASDSGGDGNTIYF.

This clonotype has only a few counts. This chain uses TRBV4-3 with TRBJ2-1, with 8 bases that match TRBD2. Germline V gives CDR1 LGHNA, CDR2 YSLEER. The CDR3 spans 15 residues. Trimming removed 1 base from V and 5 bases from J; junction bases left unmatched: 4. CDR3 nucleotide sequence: TGCGCCAGCAGCCAAGTGGGTAGCGGGGACAATGAGCAGTTCTTC. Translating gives CASSQVGSGDNEQFF.

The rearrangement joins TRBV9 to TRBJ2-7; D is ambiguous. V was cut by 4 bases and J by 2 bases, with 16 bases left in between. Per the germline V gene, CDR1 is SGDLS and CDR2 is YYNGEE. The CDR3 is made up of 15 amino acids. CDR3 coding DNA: TGTGCCAGCAGCCCATGGGATGTAGGTCCCTACGAGCAGTACTTC. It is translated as CASSPWDVGPYEQYF.

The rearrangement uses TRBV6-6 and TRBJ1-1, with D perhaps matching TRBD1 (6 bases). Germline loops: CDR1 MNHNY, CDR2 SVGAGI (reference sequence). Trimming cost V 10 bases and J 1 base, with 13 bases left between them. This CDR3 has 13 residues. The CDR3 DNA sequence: TGTGCCACCCGACAGGACTCGAACACTGAAGCTTTCTTT. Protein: CATRQDSNTEAFF.

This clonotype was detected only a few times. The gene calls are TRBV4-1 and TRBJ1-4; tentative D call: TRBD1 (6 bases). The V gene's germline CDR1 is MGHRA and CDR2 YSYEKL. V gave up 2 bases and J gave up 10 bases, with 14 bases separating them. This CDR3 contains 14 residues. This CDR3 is CASSQTGPLGKLFF. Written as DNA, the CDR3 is TGCGCCAGCAGCCAAACAGGGCCCCTAGGAAAACTGTTTTTT.

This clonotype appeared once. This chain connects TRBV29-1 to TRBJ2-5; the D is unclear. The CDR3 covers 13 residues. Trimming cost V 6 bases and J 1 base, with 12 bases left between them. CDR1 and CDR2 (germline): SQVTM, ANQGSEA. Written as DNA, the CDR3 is TGCAGCGTCCTTCCTTGGGGCCAAGAGACCCAGTACTTC. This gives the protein CSVLPWGQETQYF.

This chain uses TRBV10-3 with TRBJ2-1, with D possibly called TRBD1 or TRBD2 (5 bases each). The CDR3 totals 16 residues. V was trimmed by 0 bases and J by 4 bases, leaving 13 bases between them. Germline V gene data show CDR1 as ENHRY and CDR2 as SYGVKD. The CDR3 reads CAISESAGREYNEQFF. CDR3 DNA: TGTGCCATCAGTGAGTCGGCAGGGAGAGAATACAATGAGCAGTTCTTC.

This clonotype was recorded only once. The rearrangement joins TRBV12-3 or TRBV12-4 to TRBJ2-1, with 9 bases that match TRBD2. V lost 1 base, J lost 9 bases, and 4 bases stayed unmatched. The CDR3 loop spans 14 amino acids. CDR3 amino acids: CASSLGGGAPEQFF. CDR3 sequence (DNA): TGTGCCAGCAGTTTAGGCGGGGGGGCCCCTGAGCAGTTCTTC.